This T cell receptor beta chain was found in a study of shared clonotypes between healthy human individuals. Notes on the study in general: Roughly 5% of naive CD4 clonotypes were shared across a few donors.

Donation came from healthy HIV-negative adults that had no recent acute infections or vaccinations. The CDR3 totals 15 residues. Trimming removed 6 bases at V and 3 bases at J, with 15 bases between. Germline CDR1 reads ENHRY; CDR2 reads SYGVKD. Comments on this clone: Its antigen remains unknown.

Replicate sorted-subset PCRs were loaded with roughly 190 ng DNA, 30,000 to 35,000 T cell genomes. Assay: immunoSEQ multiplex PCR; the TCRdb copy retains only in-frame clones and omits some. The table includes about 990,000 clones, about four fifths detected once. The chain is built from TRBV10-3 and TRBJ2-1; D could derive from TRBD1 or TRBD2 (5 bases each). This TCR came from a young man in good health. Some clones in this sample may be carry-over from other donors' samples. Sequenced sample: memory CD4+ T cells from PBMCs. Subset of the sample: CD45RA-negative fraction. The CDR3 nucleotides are TGTGCCATCAGCTTGGGGGAGCCCCTCTACAATGAGCAGTTCTTC. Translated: CAISLGEPLYNEQFF.